Below are 18 T cell receptor beta chains sequenced from a single sample in a study of early T cells in non-severe SARS-CoV-2 infection. Via MiXCR, TCRdb re-called the 5' RACE reads, giving one row per CDR3 protein. Here the sample spans tens of thousands of distinct CDR3 sequences, around 8.5% being singletons. The sequenced sample consisted of whole blood. The source of these receptors is an adult who was a healthcare worker with PCR-confirmed SARS-CoV-2 infection or an uninfected control (not recorded which).

The genes are TRBV4-1 and TRBJ2-5; D not resolved. Deletions cut 10 bases from V and 3 bases from J, with 18 bases between. CDR3 length: 14 amino acids. Looked up from germline, CDR1 is MGHRA and CDR2 is YSYEKL. CDR3: CAILPGLPEETQYF. The CDR3 DNA reads TGCGCCATCCTCCCGGGCCTTCCTGAAGAGACCCAGTACTTC.

The chain has TRBV7-9 and TRBJ2-1; 9 nucleotides agree with TRBD1. Germline V gives CDR1 SEHNR, CDR2 FQNEAQ (reference sequence). After removal of 4 bases from V and 7 bases from J, the junction contained 11 bases not matched to a gene. This CDR3 is built from 16 residues. The CDR3 sequence: CASSSHGTGMSNEQFF. The CDR3 DNA reads as TGTGCCAGCAGCTCCCACGGGACAGGGATGTCAAATGAGCAGTTCTTC.

This clonotype was observed a handful of times. The rearrangement joins TRBV12-3 or TRBV12-4 to TRBJ1-1; D not resolved. The CDR3 has 13 amino acids. Deletions cut 3 bases from V and 8 bases from J, with 13 bases between. CDR3 DNA sequence: TGTGCCAGCAGTTTCTCCGGGTCCGGGGAAGCTTTCTTT. Translating gives CASSFSGSGEAFF.

The genes are TRBV2 and TRBJ1-6; 7 bases fit TRBD1. The CDR3 totals 15 residues. Per the germline V gene, CDR1 is SNHLY and CDR2 is FYNNEI. Unmatched junction bases numbered 7, after V lost 5 bases and J lost 6 bases. As DNA, the CDR3 is TGTGCCAGCAGTCCGGGGACAGAGCCTAATTCACCCCTCCACTTT. It translates to CASSPGTEPNSPLHF. Drawing the rest from reference TRBV2 and TRBJ1-6, the complete variable domain is EPEVTQTPSHQVTQMGQEVILRCVPISNHLYFYWYRQILGQKVEFLVSFYNNEISEKSEIFDDQFSVERPDGSNFTLKIRSTKLEDSAMYFCASSPGTEPNSPLHFGNGTRLTVT.

The rearrangement links TRBV4-2 to TRBJ2-1; TRBD1 matches 7 bases. The CDR3 is 14 amino acids. Germline V gives CDR1 LGHNA, CDR2 YNFKEQ. V gave up 4 bases and J gave up 3 bases; unmatched junction bases: 3. DNA for the CDR3: TGTGCCAGCAGCCCCACAGGGGTCTACAATGAGCAGTTCTTC. It translates to CASSPTGVYNEQFF.

There are many counts of this clonotype. This chain connects TRBV5-1 to TRBJ2-1; 11 nucleotides line up with TRBD2. The CDR3 is 17 amino acids. Germline CDR1 SGHRS, CDR2 YFSETQ. After removal of 0 bases from V and 2 bases from J, the junction contained 4 bases not matched to a gene. Here the CDR3 reads CASSLGSSGGAYNEQFF. The CDR3, as DNA: TGCGCCAGCAGCTTGGGAAGTAGCGGGGGGGCCTACAATGAGCAGTTCTTC.

This chain connects TRBV6-4 to TRBJ1-2; D not resolved. The CDR3 spans 11 residues. Germline V gene data show CDR1 as MRHNA and CDR2 as SNTAGT. The V end was cut by 5 bases, the J end by 8 bases, with 9 bases between. For the CDR3, the DNA is TGTGCCAGCAGTTGGGGAAGGGGCTACACCTTC. Amino acid sequence: CASSWGRGYTF.

The V gene is TRBV27, the J gene TRBJ1-4; no firm D call. This CDR3 has 14 amino acids. The germline V gene encodes CDR1 MNHEY and CDR2 SMNVEV (reference sequence). Trimming cost V 4 bases and J 3 bases, with 9 bases left between them. Written as DNA, the CDR3 is TGTGCCAGCAGTTCGCGGGCGGCTAATGAAAAACTGTTTTTT. Translated, it gives CASSSRAANEKLFF.

V gene TRBV12-3 or TRBV12-4 combines with J gene TRBJ2-2; 8 nucleotides line up with TRBD1. The CDR3 extends over 14 amino acids. The V gene end was trimmed by 2 bases and the J gene end by 9 bases; junction bases not matched to a gene: 5. This CDR3 is CASSLRTGSRELFF. The CDR3 DNA reads as TGTGCCAGCAGTTTAAGGACAGGGAGCCGGGAGCTGTTTTTT.

This clonotype appeared a few times. The chain uses TRBV12-3 or TRBV12-4 and TRBJ1-1, with TRBD1 as a possible D gene (6 bases). Trimming stripped 7 bases from V and 3 bases from J, with 9 bases between. The length of the CDR3 is 12 residues. The CDR3 nucleotides read TGTGCCAGCATTCAGGGGTACACTGAAGCTTTCTTT. Translation gives CASIQGYTEAFF.

This clonotype was observed at least ten times. This chain links TRBV5-4 with TRBJ1-2; D is undetermined. V lost 5 bases, J lost 8 bases, and 13 bases lay in between. Per germline, CDR1 SGHNT and CDR2 YYREEE (reference sequence). This CDR3 spans 12 amino acids. The CDR3: CASRREDGGYTF. As DNA, the CDR3 is TGTGCCAGCAGACGCGAGGACGGGGGCTACACCTTC.

The chain employs TRBV5-8 and TRBJ1-2; 8 positions agree with TRBD1. V lost 6 bases to trimming and J lost 4 bases; unmatched junction nucleotides: 11. The CDR3 is 15 amino acids. Germline V gene sequence: CDR1 SGHTS, CDR2 YDEGEE. CDR3 sequence: CASKDTGGGSYGYTF. The CDR3 DNA sequence: TGTGCCAGCAAAGACACAGGGGGAGGAAGCTATGGCTACACCTTC.

This chain uses TRBV5-1 with TRBJ1-3; D unresolved. The CDR3 covers 13 residues. V was pared by 4 bases and J by 0 bases, with 5 bases between. Per germline, CDR1 SGHRS and CDR2 YFSETQ. For the CDR3, the DNA is TGCGCCAGCAGCCCGTACTCTGGAAACACCATATATTTT. It encodes CASSPYSGNTIYF.

This clonotype was detected ten times or more. This chain joins TRBV27 and TRBJ2-7, with D tentatively TRBD1 (6 bases). From germline, CDR1 is MNHEY and CDR2 SMNVEV (reference sequence). V gave up 6 bases and J gave up 2 bases, with 11 bases separating them. This CDR3 spans 13 amino acids. The chain's CDR3 is CASSLQGPYEQYF. In DNA, the CDR3 is TGTGCCAGCAGCCTACAGGGTCCCTACGAGCAGTACTTC.

The DNA of the CDR3 is TGTGCCAGTAGTGCGGGAGGGGGTAGCAATCAGCCCCAGCATTTT. Amino acids: CASSAGGGSNQPQHF. The chain combines TRBV19 with TRBJ1-5, with D tentatively TRBD1 (6 bases). The V end was cut by 5 bases, the J end by 0 bases, with 11 bases between. The length of the CDR3 is 15 residues. CDR1 is LNHDA, CDR2 SQIVND, per germline (reference sequence).

This clonotype was counted a few times. The CDR3 spells CASSLGTSGLTDTQYF. CDR3 DNA sequence: TGTGCCAGCAGCTTAGGGACTAGCGGACTCACAGATACGCAGTATTTT. The chain uses TRBV7-9 and TRBJ2-3; 10 positions agree with TRBD2. This CDR3 has 16 amino acids. Germline CDR1 and CDR2: SEHNR and FQNEAQ (reference sequence). After removal of 1 base from V and 2 bases from J, the junction contained 3 bases not matched to a gene.

The rearrangement links TRBV5-1 to TRBJ2-7; 9 bases are a match to TRBD2. The CDR3 consists of 13 residues. V was clipped by 4 bases and J by 3 bases; unmatched bases: 2. CDR1 and CDR2 (germline): SGHRS, YFSETQ. This CDR3 reads CASSPSGVYEQYF. CDR3 DNA sequence: TGCGCCAGCAGCCCTAGCGGGGTCTACGAGCAGTACTTC.

This clonotype was seen a handful of times. Written as DNA, the CDR3 is TGTGCCAGCAGTTTAGAGGGGACAGGTTCCTACGAGCAGTACTTC. This encodes CASSLEGTGSYEQYF. This rearrangement joins TRBV12-3 or TRBV12-4 to TRBJ2-7, with TRBD1 identical over 8 bases. V lost 1 base and J lost 1; bases outside the gene matches: 3. The CDR3 spans 15 residues.